Given below is one T cell receptor (beta chain) in context. This entry is derived from a study of blood T cell repertoires in COVID-19. Generated by immunoSEQ multiplex PCR, the TCRdb table keeps only in-frame clones and is missing some. The table lists 200,000 to 250,000 clones, 75% to 90% of them singletons. This CDR3 contains 17 residues. Germline assignment: CDR1 GTSNPN and CDR2 SVGIG (reference sequence). V was cut by 0 bases and J by 5 bases, with 20 bases left in between. The sequencing input was PBMCs or T cells enriched from blood (not recorded which). The chain employs TRBV30 and TRBJ2-1, with D perhaps TRBD2 (7 bases). The TCR comes from a young woman who had recovered from COVID-19. CDR3 coding DNA: TGTGCCTGGAGTGTACTTCGGTGGAGGGGGGGGAACAATGAGCAGTTCTTC. This codes for CAWSVLRWRGGNNEQFF.